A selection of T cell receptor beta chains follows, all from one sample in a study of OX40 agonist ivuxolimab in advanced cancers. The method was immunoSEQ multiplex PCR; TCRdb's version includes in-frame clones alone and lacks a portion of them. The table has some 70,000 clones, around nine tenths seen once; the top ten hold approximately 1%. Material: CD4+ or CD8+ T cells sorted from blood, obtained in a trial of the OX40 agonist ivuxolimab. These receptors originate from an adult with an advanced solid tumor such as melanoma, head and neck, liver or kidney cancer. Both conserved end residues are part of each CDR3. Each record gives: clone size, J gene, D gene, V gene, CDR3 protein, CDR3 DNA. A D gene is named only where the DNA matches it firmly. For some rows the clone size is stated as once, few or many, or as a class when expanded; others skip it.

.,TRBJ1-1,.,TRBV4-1,CASSQGSQKTEAFF,TGCGCCAGCAGCCAAGGCAGTCAGAAAACGGAAGCTTTCTTT
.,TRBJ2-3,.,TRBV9,CASSVGRGASTDTQYF,TGTGCCAGCAGCGTAGGACGGGGGGCCAGCACAGATACGCAGTATTTT
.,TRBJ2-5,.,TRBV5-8,CASSLSETQYF,TGTGCCAGCAGCTTGTCCGAGACCCAGTACTTC
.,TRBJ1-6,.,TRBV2,CASHEEILSSYNSPLHF,TGTGCCAGCCATGAGGAGATCCTCAGCTCCTATAATTCACCCCTCCACTTT
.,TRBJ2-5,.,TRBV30,CAWKGGQETQYF,TGTGCCTGGAAAGGGGGCCAAGAGACCCAGTACTTC
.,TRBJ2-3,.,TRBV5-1,CASSFGRPQDTQYF,TGCGCCAGCAGCTTCGGCAGGCCCCAAGATACGCAGTATTTT
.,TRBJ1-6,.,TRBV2,CASKGSALGTPLHF,TGTGCCAGCAAGGGATCGGCCCTTGGGACACCCCTCCACTTT
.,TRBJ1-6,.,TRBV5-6,CASSLRAATVVPLHF,TGTGCCAGCAGCTTGAGGGCAGCGACGGTGGTACCCCTCCACTTT
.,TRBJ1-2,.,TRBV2,CASSDLGSYYGYTF,TGTGCCAGCAGTGATTTGGGCAGTTACTATGGCTACACCTTC
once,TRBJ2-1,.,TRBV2,CASSEGAGLEQFF,TGTGCCAGCAGTGAAGGGGCGGGGTTAGAGCAGTTCTTC
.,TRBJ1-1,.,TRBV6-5,CASSYNDPRGAFF,TGTGCCAGCAGTTACAACGACCCTCGAGGAGCTTTCTTT
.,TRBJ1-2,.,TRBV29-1,CSVSRLRDRGYTF,TGCAGCGTTTCCCGTCTCCGGGATCGGGGCTACACCTTC
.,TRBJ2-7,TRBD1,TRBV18,CASSYDRGLGSYEQYF,TGTGCCAGCTCATACGACAGGGGGCTGGGGTCCTACGAGCAGTACTTC
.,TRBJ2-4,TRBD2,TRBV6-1,CASSEESGGGFPAKNIQYF,TGTGCCAGCAGTGAAGAAAGCGGGGGGGGGTTTCCAGCCAAAAACATTCAGTACTTC
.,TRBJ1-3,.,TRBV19,CASTTSGTRGSGNTIYF,TGTGCCAGTACCACGTCGGGGACTAGAGGCTCTGGAAACACCATATATTTT
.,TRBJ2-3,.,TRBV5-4,CASRGPHTQYF,TGTGCCAGCAGAGGGCCTCATACGCAGTATTTT
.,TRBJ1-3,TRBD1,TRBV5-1,CASSAGGSGNTIYF,TGCGCCAGCAGCGCAGGGGGCTCTGGAAACACCATATATTTT
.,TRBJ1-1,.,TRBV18,CASSPLGGTEAFF,TGTGCCAGCTCACCATTGGGAGGGACTGAAGCTTTCTTT
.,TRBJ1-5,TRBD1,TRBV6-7,CASSFPTGGKVLIISNQPQHF,TGTGCCAGCAGTTTCCCGACAGGGGGCAAAGTACTGATCATTAGCAATCAGCCCCAGCATTTT
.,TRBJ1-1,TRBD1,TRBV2,CASSLRGAEAFF,TGTGCCAGCAGCCTCAGGGGGGCTGAAGCTTTCTTT
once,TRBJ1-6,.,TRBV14,CASSPPGKGRNSPLHF,TGTGCCAGCAGCCCCCCTGGGAAGGGACGAAATTCACCCCTCCACTTT
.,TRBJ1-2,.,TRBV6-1,CASSELDLNYGYTF,TGTGCCAGCAGTGAATTGGATCTTAACTATGGCTACACCTTC
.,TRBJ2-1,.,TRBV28,CASSLNVPGLNEQFF,TGTGCCAGCAGTTTAAACGTTCCGGGACTCAATGAGCAGTTCTTC
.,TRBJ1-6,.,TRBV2,CASTSVPGLSYNSPLHF,TGTGCCAGCACCTCAGTACCCGGCCTCTCCTATAATTCACCCCTCCACTTT
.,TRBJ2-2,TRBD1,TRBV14,CASSLDRGRPTGELFF,TGTGCCAGCAGCCTCGACAGGGGGAGACCCACCGGGGAGCTGTTTTTT
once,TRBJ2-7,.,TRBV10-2,CATRGTESSYEQYF,TGCGCCACCCGGGGGACCGAGAGCTCCTACGAGCAGTACTTC
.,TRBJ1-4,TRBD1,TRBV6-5,CASSYSFRAGGEKLFF,TGTGCCAGCAGTTACTCGTTCAGGGCAGGGGGTGAAAAACTGTTTTTT
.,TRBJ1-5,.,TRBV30,CAWSVHPGPQHF,TGTGCCTGGAGTGTACACCCCGGACCCCAGCATTTT
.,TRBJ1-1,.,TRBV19,CASTSGPADTEAFF,TGTGCCAGTACCTCAGGGCCGGCGGACACTGAAGCTTTCTTT
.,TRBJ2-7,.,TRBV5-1,CASSWTSLDYSYEQYF,TGCGCCAGCAGCTGGACTTCTCTAGATTACAGCTACGAGCAGTACTTC
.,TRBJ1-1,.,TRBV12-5,CASGLVRSGRGTEAFF,TGTGCTAGTGGTTTGGTAAGGTCGGGGAGGGGCACTGAAGCTTTCTTT
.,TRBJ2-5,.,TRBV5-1,CASSPGGLEETQYF,TGCGCCAGCAGCCCAGGGGGGCTAGAAGAGACCCAGTACTTC
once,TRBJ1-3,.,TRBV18,CASSLDVLGSGNTIYF,TGTGCCAGCTCACTGGACGTGTTGGGCTCTGGAAACACCATATATTTT
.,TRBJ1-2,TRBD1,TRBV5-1,CASSLGDRGSNYGYTF,TGCGCCAGCAGCTTGGGGGACAGGGGGTCGAACTATGGCTACACCTTC